The clone carrying this TCR beta chain was counted a single time. Treatment: 19 received Ad26.COV2.S at low or high dose, single or two shots; about 5 received placebo; per-sample allocation not given. Vaccine and placebo recipients were sampled on day 63 after the first injection. The donor's status was that of an adult aged 18-55 years in Boston. The record originates from a study of Ad26.COV2.S vaccination and SARS-CoV-2 variants. The overall study: As a participant in COV1001, the donor was in the Ad26.COV2.S trial arm. Intramuscularly, Ad26.COV2.S was given either once or twice, 56 days apart.

Sequencing was performed with immunoSEQ multiplex PCR; in TCRdb, only in-frame clones are kept and a portion is missing. The sample consists of more than 400,000 clones, about 90% of them appearing once. V lost 4 bases and J lost 10, with 16 bases in between. Germline loops: CDR1 SGHTA, CDR2 FQGNSA. This CDR3 comprises 13 residues. The material sequenced was peripheral blood, taken in a trial of Ad26.COV2.S vaccine versus placebo. The origin of this receptor is a person between 18 and 59 years old who received the Ad26.COV2.S COVID-19 vaccine or a placebo. The chain is built from TRBV7-2 and TRBJ1-1; a weak D match, TRBD1 (6 bases). The CDR3 loop is CASSSEMTGRAFF. CDR3 nucleotide sequence: TGTGCCAGCAGCTCAGAGATGACAGGTCGAGCTTTCTTT.